Each of the 9 T cell receptor beta chains below was sequenced from the same sample in a study of T cell responses to AZD1222 COVID-19 vaccine. Generated by immunoSEQ multiplex PCR, the TCRdb table keeps only in-frame clones and is missing some. The sample lists 90,000 to 95,000 clones; approximately 90% were seen once. The sequencing used peripheral blood, collected on day 0 of AZD1222 vaccination. The source of these receptors is an adult in good health.

The chain recombines TRBV15 with TRBJ2-1; D might be TRBD1 or TRBD2, each matching 5 bases. CDR3 size: 14 residues. Germline V lookup: CDR1 LNHNV, CDR2 YYDKDF (reference sequence). The V end was cut by 3 bases, the J end by 8 bases, with 14 bases between. As DNA, the CDR3 is TGTGCCACCAGCAGCGGGACCCCCTGGGATGAGCAGTTCTTC. This sequence encodes CATSSGTPWDEQFF.

This chain connects TRBV6-5 to TRBJ1-2; 8 bases match TRBD1. Germline CDR1 MNHEY, CDR2 SVGAGI. V lost 7 bases, J lost 2 bases, and 9 bases stayed unmatched. The CDR3 is made up of 15 amino acids. The DNA of the CDR3 is TGTGCCAGCATCTTTGGACAGGGTACAAACTATGGCTACACCTTC. Translated: CASIFGQGTNYGYTF.

The V gene is TRBV6-5, the J gene TRBJ1-5; 7 bases are shared with TRBD1. The V and J ends lost 6 bases and 3 bases, in that order; junction bases with no gene match: 5. Germline values: CDR1 MNHEY, CDR2 SVGAGI. This CDR3 is 14 amino acids long. DNA of the CDR3: TGTGCCAGCAGCCCGGGACAGTTCAATCAGCCCCAGCATTTT. It codes for CASSPGQFNQPQHF.

The rearrangement joins TRBV5-1 to TRBJ1-2, with 7 nucleotides matching TRBD1. The trim removed 0 bases at V and 7 bases at J, leaving 6 bases unmatched. Germline CDR1 reads SGHRS; CDR2 reads YFSETQ. The CDR3 length is 14 residues. The CDR3: CASSLGARGIGYTF. CDR3 coding DNA: TGCGCCAGCAGCTTGGGGGCCAGGGGGATTGGCTACACCTTC.

The genes are TRBV4-1 and TRBJ1-5; D might be TRBD1 (5 bases). The CDR3 is made up of 13 amino acids. Between the trimmed V and J ends, which lost 8 bases and 6 bases, there was a span of 14 bases. Germline CDR1 MGHRA, CDR2 YSYEKL. This CDR3 reads CASGALGSQPQHF. CDR3 sequence (DNA): TGCGCCAGCGGGGCTTTGGGCAGTCAGCCCCAGCATTTT.

The V call is TRBV30, the J call TRBJ1-3, with D possibly TRBD1 on 5 matching bases. CDR3 length: 15 amino acids. Trimming took off 3 bases at V and 2 bases at J, with 14 bases between the two ends. Germline V gene data show CDR1 as GTSNPN and CDR2 as SVGIG (reference sequence). As DNA, the CDR3 is TGTGCCTGGAGACCTCCTGACAGAACTGGAAACACCATATATTTT. It yields the protein CAWRPPDRTGNTIYF.

J is TRBJ1-1 and V is TRBV5-1; D call uncertain. Trimming took off 5 bases at V and 0 bases at J, with 14 bases between the two ends. CDR3 length: 15 residues. Per germline, CDR1 SGHRS and CDR2 YFSETQ. Here the CDR3 reads CASRVGSSLNTEAFF. The DNA of the CDR3 is TGCGCCAGCAGAGTGGGGAGTAGCTTGAACACTGAAGCTTTCTTT.

The V and J genes are TRBV19 and TRBJ2-4; tentative D call: TRBD1 (5 bases). Germline V gene sequence: CDR1 LNHDA, CDR2 SQIVND (reference sequence). The CDR3 covers 15 residues. Trimming pared 5 bases from V and 0 bases from J, leaving 11 bases between. CDR3 loop: CASSGGARAKNIQYF. The CDR3 coding sequence is TGTGCCAGTAGTGGTGGGGCTCGAGCCAAAAACATTCAGTACTTC.

This clone was detected a few times. The chain carries TRBV6-5 and TRBJ1-2, with 8 bases matching TRBD1. The germline CDR1 and CDR2 sequences are MNHEY and SVGAGI. The CDR3 loop spans 14 amino acids. Trimming took 3 bases from V and 4 from J; bases not matched to a gene: 4. The CDR3 bases are TGTGCCAGCAGTTATTACCAGGGGGCCTATGGCTACACCTTC. It codes for CASSYYQGAYGYTF.